Listed here are 23 T cell receptor beta chains from one sample, sequenced in a study of blood T cell repertoires in COVID-19. Data came from immunoSEQ multiplex PCR; TCRdb stores just in-frame clones and leaves some out. The table lists approximately 80,000 clones, around 90% of them singletons. The sequencing sample was made of peripheral blood. The origin of the receptors is a human donor in a cohort sampled during active COVID-19.

The V gene is TRBV3-1 (or the pseudogene TRBV3-2), the J gene TRBJ1-4, with unresolved D. CDR1 and CDR2 (germline): LGHDT, YNNKEL (reference sequence). V lost 3 bases and J 8 bases, leaving 7 bases between the germline ends. The length of the CDR3 is 12 residues. As DNA, the CDR3 is TGTGCCAGCAGCCAGGGAGGGGAAAAACTGTTTTTT. This codes for CASSQGGEKLFF.

V gene TRBV7-2 combines with J gene TRBJ2-7; maybe TRBD1 (6 bases). CDR3 length: 15 amino acids. CDR1 is SGHTA, CDR2 FQGNSA, per germline. The V end lost 5 bases, the J end lost 3 bases, and 17 bases lay between the germline ends. CDR3 amino acids: CASSPRGTTVYEQYF. The CDR3 coding sequence is TGTGCCAGCAGCCCCAGGGGCACAACAGTCTACGAGCAGTACTTC.

The genes are TRBV20-1 and TRBJ1-1, with D unclear. Germline assignment: CDR1 DFQATT and CDR2 SNEGSKA (reference sequence). V lost 3 bases and J 1 base, leaving 15 bases between the germline ends. The CDR3 is 15 residues long. Here the CDR3 DNA reads TGCAGTGCTAGTGTGGGCGCCGCCCGGAACACTGAAGCTTTCTTT. This sequence encodes CSASVGAARNTEAFF.

The CDR3 loop reads CASSPRRPTDTQYF. In DNA form, the CDR3 reads TGTGCCAGCAGCCCGCGGAGGCCCACAGATACGCAGTATTTT. The J gene is TRBJ2-3, the V gene TRBV7-2, with a tentative D call TRBD2 (5 bases). V lost 5 bases to trimming and J lost 2 bases, with 11 bases between them. The CDR3 contains 14 residues. Per the germline V gene, CDR1 is SGHTA and CDR2 is FQGNSA. The full variable domain, in which reference TRBV7-2 and TRBJ2-3 provide the parts outside the CDR3, is GAGVSQSPSNKVTEKGKDVELRCDPISGHTALYWYRQSLGQGLEFLIYFQGNSAPDKSGLPSDRFSAERTGGSVSTLTIQRTQQEDSAVYLCASSPRRPTDTQYFGPGTRLTVL.

The V and J genes are TRBV9 and TRBJ2-7, with D perhaps TRBD2 (6 bases). Trimming stripped 0 bases from V and 0 bases from J, with 10 bases between. The CDR3 totals 15 residues. Germline CDR1 SGDLS, CDR2 YYNGEE. The CDR3 nucleotides read TGTGCCAGCAGCGTAGCTTACGGGGGCTCCTACGAGCAGTACTTC. The encoded protein is CASSVAYGGSYEQYF.

The CDR3 is CAISERSGSLDNEQFF. The CDR3 DNA follows: TGTGCCATCAGTGAACGGAGCGGGAGCCTCGACAATGAGCAGTTCTTC. The chain links TRBV10-3 to TRBJ2-1, with 8 bases lining up with TRBD2. The trim removed 3 bases at V and 5 bases at J, leaving 9 bases unmatched. This CDR3 region has 16 residues. Germline V lookup: CDR1 ENHRY, CDR2 SYGVKD.

V and J are TRBV28 and TRBJ2-7; 11 positions match TRBD2. The V and J ends lost 6 bases and 4 bases, in that order; junction bases with no gene match: 2. CDR3 length: 13 residues. The germline V gene encodes CDR1 MDHEN and CDR2 SYDVKM. The DNA for the CDR3 is TGTGCCAGCAGACTAGCGGGAGTTTACGAGCAGTACTTC. Translation gives CASRLAGVYEQYF. The full variable domain, its missing parts supplied by reference TRBV28 and TRBJ2-7, is DVKVTQSSRYLVKRTGEKVFLECVQDMDHENMFWYRQDPGLGLRLIYFSYDVKMKEKGDIPEGYSVSREKKERFSLILESASTNQTSMYLCASRLAGVYEQYFGPGTRLTVT.

The chain has TRBV19 and TRBJ2-1; unclear D gene. Looked up from germline, CDR1 is LNHDA and CDR2 is SQIVND (reference sequence). This CDR3 has 15 amino acids. The germline V and J ends were trimmed by 0 bases and 3 bases, with 9 bases remaining between them. CDR3 sequence: CASSIEETYYNEQFF. CDR3 nucleotides: TGTGCCAGTAGTATAGAGGAGACCTACTACAATGAGCAGTTCTTC.

The CDR3 here is CASSYLAGVSYEQFF. Written as DNA, the CDR3 is TGTGCCAGCAGTTACCTAGCGGGAGTTAGCTATGAGCAGTTCTTC. V gene TRBV2 combines with J gene TRBJ2-1; the match to TRBD2 covers 10 bases. Germline V CDR1 and CDR2: SNHLY, FYNNEI. CDR3 length equals 15 residues. The junction had 9 bases not matched to a gene; V was cut back by 5 bases and J by 8 bases.

CDR3 sequence: CATSRDNAKANYGYTF. The CDR3 DNA reads TGTGCCACCAGCAGAGATAACGCTAAAGCTAACTATGGCTACACCTTC. The V call is TRBV15, the J call TRBJ1-2; D uncertain. The V end was cut by 0 bases, the J end by 0 bases, with 11 bases between. CDR3 size: 16 residues. CDR1 LNHNV and CDR2 YYDKDF come from the germline V gene (reference sequence).

V gene TRBV29-1 combines with J gene TRBJ1-2; D gene ambiguous. Germline V CDR1 and CDR2: SQVTM, ANQGSEA. Between the trimmed V and J ends, which lost 4 bases and 6 bases, there was a span of 15 bases. The CDR3 has 13 amino acids. The CDR3 DNA is TGCAGCGTTGGCTTTGCGTTATTAAATGGCTACACCTTC. It codes for CSVGFALLNGYTF.

CDR3 sequence (DNA): TGTGCCAGCAGCGTATGGACAAACTCAGACGAGGCGCAGTTCTTC. Translation gives CASSVWTNSDEAQFF. The rearrangement joins TRBV9 to TRBJ2-1; D may be TRBD1 (5 bases). Trimming removed 1 base from V and 12 bases from J, with 20 bases in between. CDR1 and CDR2 from the germline V gene are SGDLS and YYNGEE. The CDR3 length is 15 residues.

The chain has TRBV11-3 and TRBJ1-4; TRBD1 might be the D (6 bases). Trimming left V 9 bases short and J 6 bases short, with 26 bases between. The germline V gene has CDR1 SGHNT and CDR2 YENEEA. CDR3 length equals 17 residues. The CDR3 sequence is CARRTRGEGVWDEKLFF. The CDR3 nucleotides read TGTGCCAGGCGCACGAGGGGGGAGGGGGTTTGGGATGAAAAACTGTTTTTT.

The genes are TRBV7-9 and TRBJ1-3; D not certain. This CDR3 contains 13 residues. With 6 bases removed from V and 2 bases from J, the gap between germline ends came to 8 bases. Germline loops: CDR1 SEHNR, CDR2 FQNEAQ (reference sequence). CDR3 loop: CASRRGAGNTIYF. The CDR3 DNA sequence: TGTGCCAGCAGACGGGGTGCTGGAAACACCATATATTTT.

The CDR3 reads CASSPQSNYGYTF. The CDR3 DNA reads TGTGCCAGTAGTCCACAGAGTAACTATGGCTACACCTTC. The V call is TRBV19, the J call TRBJ1-2, with D hard to call. This CDR3 has 13 residues. Germline CDR1 is LNHDA and CDR2 is SQIVND (reference sequence). V was shortened by 5 bases and J by 1 base, with 8 bases between the two germline ends.

The chain uses TRBV3-1 (or the pseudogene TRBV3-2) and TRBJ2-1, with a possible D match to TRBD2 (7 bases). Trimming stripped 2 bases from V and 4 bases from J, with 9 bases between. This CDR3 spans 14 amino acids. CDR1 and CDR2 from the germline V gene are LGHDT and YNNKEL (reference sequence). In nucleotides, the CDR3 is TGTGCCAGCAGCCAAAGGGGGGGATACAATGAGCAGTTCTTC. Translated: CASSQRGGYNEQFF.

The V call is TRBV10-3, the J call TRBJ2-7, with 10 bases lining up with TRBD2. J gave up 0 bases and V 9 bases, and 8 bases lay outside the gene matches. Germline-derived CDR1 and CDR2 are ENHRY and SYGVKD. This CDR3 has 15 residues. The CDR3 here is CAILPSGGRSYEQYF. Here the CDR3 DNA reads TGTGCCATATTGCCTAGCGGGGGACGCTCCTACGAGCAGTACTTC.

The J gene is TRBJ2-1, the V gene TRBV7-2; maybe TRBD2 (6 bases). The CDR3 is made up of 16 amino acids. V shed 1 base and J shed 6 bases, with 16 bases lying between them. Germline CDR1 and CDR2: SGHTA and FQGNSA. This CDR3 is CASSLGVRLGGNEQFF. CDR3 in DNA: TGTGCCAGCAGCTTAGGTGTTCGGCTCGGGGGCAATGAGCAGTTCTTC.

V usage is TRBV5-1 and J usage is TRBJ2-2, with no clear D. The CDR3 is 14 residues long. V was clipped by 6 bases and J by 1 base, with 10 bases between them. Germline V lookup: CDR1 SGHRS, CDR2 YFSETQ. In DNA form, the CDR3 reads TGCGCCAGCATGAGCCCCATGAACACCGGGGAGCTGTTTTTT. It encodes CASMSPMNTGELFF.

This chain joins TRBV30 and TRBJ1-3; 7 nucleotides match TRBD1. Looked up from germline, CDR1 is GTSNPN and CDR2 is SVGIG (reference sequence). Germline trimming cut 5 bases from V and 2 bases from J; bases unmatched to any gene: 9. CDR3 size: 15 residues. The CDR3 region is CAWGDKTGTGNTIYF. The CDR3 DNA reads TGTGCCTGGGGCGATAAGACAGGGACTGGAAACACCATATATTTT.

Here the CDR3 DNA reads TGTGCCACCAGTGAGTCGGGACTAGCGAAGCAAGAGACCCAGTACTTC. It translates to CATSESGLAKQETQYF. This sequence joins TRBV24-1 and TRBJ2-5; 10 bases fit TRBD2. The V gene's germline CDR1 is KGHDR and CDR2 SFDVKD. V trimming: 4 bases; J trimming: 2 bases; junction bases outside the gene matches: 6. This CDR3 contains 16 residues.

This chain joins TRBV7-8 and TRBJ1-2; no definite D call. The CDR3 has 12 residues. Per the germline V gene, CDR1 is SGHVS and CDR2 is FQNEAQ. Trimming shortened V by 5 bases and J by 6 bases, and 10 bases separated the two germline ends. The CDR3 DNA follows: TGTGCCAGCAGCCCCGGAGGGAATGGCTACACCTTC. Its protein is CASSPGGNGYTF.

Written as DNA, the CDR3 is TGTGCCAGCTCACGACAGACTAGCGGGGTGGTCAATGAGCAGTTCTTC. Amino acids: CASSRQTSGVVNEQFF. The rearrangement joins TRBV18 to TRBJ2-1, with TRBD2 identical over 11 bases. CDR1 and CDR2 from the germline V gene are KGHSH and LQKENI. This CDR3 comprises 16 residues. Trimming at V came to 4 bases and at J to 6 bases, leaving 8 bases not matched to a gene.